The clone carrying this TCR beta chain has a handful of counts. Its specificity is unknown. The source of the sample is a study of T-cell memory formation after mild COVID-19. Study-wide findings and caveats: Clones that contracted from day 15 to 85 were balanced CD4/CD8, while later expanders leaned CD4+.

TCRdb used MiXCR to reprocess the 5' RACE reads, holding one entry per CDR3 protein. Altogether hundreds of thousands of distinct CDR3 sequences are present, around 20% being singletons, with the ten largest covering under 15%. Trimming left V 4 bases short and J 4 bases short, with 7 bases between. Germline-derived CDR1 and CDR2 are SGHVS and FNYEAQ. The CDR3 is made up of 12 amino acids. This sequence originates from an adult woman who had mild COVID-19 (a few samples of this study predate the infection). Cell type and time point are not known. This chain joins TRBV7-6 and TRBJ1-2, with D uncertain. The sequenced sample consisted of PBMCs or a T cell subset sorted from them (not recorded which). The CDR3 nucleotides are TGTGCCAGCAGCTCCTGGGGCTATGGCTACACCTTC. It translates to CASSSWGYGYTF.